Described below is a single T cell receptor (beta chain) sequence and its context. The antigen remains unidentified. These data belong to a study of Ad26.COV2.S vaccination and SARS-CoV-2 variants. As for the study in general: Administration of Ad26.COV2.S was intramuscular, either once or twice 56 days apart. Study-wide results and caveats: The TCR-based breadth and depth measures might underestimate overall T cell responses.

Indicated treatment: roughly 20 received Ad26.COV2.S at low or high dose, single or two shots; 5 received placebo; per-sample allocation not given. On day 63 after the first injection, vaccine and placebo recipients gave samples. The table came from immunoSEQ multiplex PCR; TCRdb's copy has only in-frame clones and leaves some out. The table lists some 390,000 clones, approximately 90% of them singletons, with about 2% in the top ten. Trimming pared 5 bases from V and 9 bases from J, leaving 14 bases between. In germline, CDR1 is MDHEN, CDR2 SYDVKM. The CDR3 totals 12 residues. This clonotype was obtained from a person aged 18 to 59 who received the Ad26.COV2.S COVID-19 vaccine or a placebo. This chain joins TRBV28 and TRBJ2-7; D perhaps matches TRBD1 (6 bases). Sequencing was performed on peripheral blood, taken in a trial of Ad26.COV2.S vaccine versus placebo. The chain's CDR3 is CASSPRGKAQYF. The CDR3 DNA reads as TGTGCCAGCAGTCCCAGGGGTAAGGCGCAGTACTTC. Looking up the rest from reference TRBV28 and TRBJ2-7 gives the full variable domain: DVKVTQSSRYLVKRTGEKVFLECVQDMDHENMFWYRQDPGLGLRLIYFSYDVKMKEKGDIPEGYSVSREKKERFSLILESASTNQTSMYLCASSPRGKAQYFGPGTRLTVT.